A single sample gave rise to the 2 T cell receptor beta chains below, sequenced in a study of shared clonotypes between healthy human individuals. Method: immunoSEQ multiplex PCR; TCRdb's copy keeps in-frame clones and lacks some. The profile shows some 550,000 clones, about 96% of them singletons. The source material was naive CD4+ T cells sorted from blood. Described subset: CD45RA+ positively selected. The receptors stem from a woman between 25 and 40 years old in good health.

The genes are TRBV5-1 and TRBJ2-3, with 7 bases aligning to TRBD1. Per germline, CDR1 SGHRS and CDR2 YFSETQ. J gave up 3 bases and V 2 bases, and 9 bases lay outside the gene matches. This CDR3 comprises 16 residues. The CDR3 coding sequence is TGCGCCAGCAGCTTCGGACAGGCAGCCACAACAGATACGCAGTATTTT. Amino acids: CASSFGQAATTDTQYF.

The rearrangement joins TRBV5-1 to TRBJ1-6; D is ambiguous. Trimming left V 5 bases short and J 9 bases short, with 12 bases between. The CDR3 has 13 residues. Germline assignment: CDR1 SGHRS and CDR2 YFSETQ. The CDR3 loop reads CASRAEGGSPLHF. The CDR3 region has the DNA TGCGCCAGCAGGGCCGAGGGAGGTTCACCCCTCCACTTT.